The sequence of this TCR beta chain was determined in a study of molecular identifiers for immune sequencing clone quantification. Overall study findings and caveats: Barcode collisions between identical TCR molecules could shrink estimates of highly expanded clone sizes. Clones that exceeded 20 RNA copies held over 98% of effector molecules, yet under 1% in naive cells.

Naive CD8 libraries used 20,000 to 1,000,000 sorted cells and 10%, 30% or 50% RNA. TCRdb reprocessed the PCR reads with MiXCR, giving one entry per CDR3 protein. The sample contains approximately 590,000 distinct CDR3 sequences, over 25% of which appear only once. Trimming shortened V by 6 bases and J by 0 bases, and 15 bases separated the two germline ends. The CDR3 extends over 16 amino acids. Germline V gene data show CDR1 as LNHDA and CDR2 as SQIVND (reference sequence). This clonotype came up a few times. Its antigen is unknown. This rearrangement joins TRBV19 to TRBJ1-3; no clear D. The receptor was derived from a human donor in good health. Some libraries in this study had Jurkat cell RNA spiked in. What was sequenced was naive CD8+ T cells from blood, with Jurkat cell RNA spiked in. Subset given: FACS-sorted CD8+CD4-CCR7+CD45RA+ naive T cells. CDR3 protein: CASRVDSSISGNTIYF. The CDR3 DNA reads TGTGCCAGTAGAGTGGATAGCTCTATCTCTGGAAACACCATATATTTT.